Here is one TCR beta chain with its context. Its antigen is not known. Germline lookup yields CDR1 MNHEY and CDR2 SVGAGI. V shed 8 bases and J 2 bases; nucleotides not matched to a gene: 9. The CDR3 spans 15 residues. These data are taken from a study of shared clonotypes between healthy human individuals. Whole-study results and caveats: Genetic and exposure-history diversity was limited by the few donors. A few donors held about 5% of naive CD4 clonotypes in common.

Genomic DNA from each subset was divided evenly over several immunoSEQ plates. In the original processing: Junction-only sequences without quality scores came from ImmunoSEQ, so filtering differed. The data were produced by immunoSEQ multiplex PCR, yet TCRdb's version contains in-frame clones alone and is incomplete. The V and J calls and clone size come from that table; D and trimming were worked out from the DNA. The data show roughly 380,000 clones, approximately 97% seen once. Source material: memory CD8+ T cells sorted from blood. Documented subset: CD45RO+ cells pooled with CCR7-negative TemRA cells. The chain links TRBV6-5 to TRBJ2-1; 7 bases line up with TRBD1. This TCR derives from a man younger than 45 in good health. The DNA of the CDR3 is TGTGCCAGCCCCGCTAGACAGGGACCCTACAATGAGCAGTTCTTC. Translated: CASPARQGPYNEQFF.